A single sample is the source of the 17 T cell receptor beta chains below, sequenced in a study of blood T cell repertoires in COVID-19 (dated by TCRdb to 2018 to 2020). The library was built by means of the immunoSEQ multiplex PCR assay. TCRdb stores this immuneACCESS table with in-frame sequences only. Part of the clones is absent; in the studies checked, under half of the shortfall reflects unresolved V genes, and no reason is known for the rest. For this sample there are about 190,000 clones; approximately 91% appear just once. Around 1.1% of the sample is taken by the ten largest. Sequencing input: peripheral blood. The source of these receptors is a man aged 25-40 years with acute or convalescent COVID-19.

The chain is built from TRBV27 and TRBJ1-3; 11 bases are a match to TRBD1. The CDR3 totals 15 residues. The germline V gene has CDR1 MNHEY and CDR2 SMNVEV (reference sequence). The junction had 2 bases not matched to a gene; V was cut back by 4 bases and J by 3 bases. DNA of the CDR3: TGTGCCAGCAGTTCTGGGACAGGGGGTGGAAACACCATATATTTT. Residues: CASSSGTGGGNTIYF.

The rearrangement uses TRBV6-5 and TRBJ1-5, with 7 bases fitting TRBD1. The CDR3 totals 15 residues. J was trimmed by 0 bases and V by 10 bases; bases with no gene match: 9. The germline V gene encodes CDR1 MNHEY and CDR2 SVGAGI. As DNA, the CDR3 is TGTGCCACTGGGACAGCAATCTATAGCAATCAGCCCCAGCATTTT. It codes for CATGTAIYSNQPQHF.

The CDR3 DNA reads TGTGCCAGCAGGGGGACAGGGTTGCAAAACGAGCAGTACTTC. It translates to CASRGTGLQNEQYF. The rearrangement links TRBV6-5 to TRBJ2-7; 9 bases are a match to TRBD1. The CDR3 covers 14 residues. Germline-derived CDR1 and CDR2 are MNHEY and SVGAGI. V lost 6 bases to trimming and J lost 5 bases; unmatched junction nucleotides: 8.

This clone showed up just a few times. This chain uses TRBV7-3 with TRBJ2-7, with D perhaps TRBD2 (7 bases). The germline V and J ends were trimmed by 5 bases and 3 bases, with 11 bases remaining between them. Germline assignment: CDR1 SGHTA and CDR2 FQGTGA. This CDR3 has 13 amino acids. CDR3 sequence reads: CASSPRGGYEQYF. The CDR3 DNA follows: TGTGCCAGCAGCCCAAGGGGGGGCTACGAGCAGTACTTC.

The V and J genes are TRBV5-1 and TRBJ2-3; TRBD2 aligns across 10 bases. The CDR3 runs 17 residues. Germline CDR1 is SGHRS and CDR2 is YFSETQ. Unmatched junction bases numbered 12, after V lost 4 bases and J lost 4 bases. The CDR3 sequence: CASSPGTSAAFSDTQYF. DNA for the CDR3: TGCGCCAGCAGCCCCGGGACTAGCGCGGCATTTTCAGATACGCAGTATTTT.

In this sample, this clone is medium-sized. The chain combines TRBV6-2 or TRBV6-3 with TRBJ1-5; 10 bases map to TRBD1. The CDR3 consists of 17 residues. Trimming removed 4 bases from V and 1 base from J; junction bases left unmatched: 7. Germline CDR1 and CDR2: MNHEY and SVGEGT. As DNA, the CDR3 is TGTGCCAGCAGTTCGGGACAGGGGATCTGGAGCAATCAGCCCCAGCATTTT. It is translated as CASSSGQGIWSNQPQHF.

The V and J genes are TRBV15 and TRBJ2-7; D perhaps matches TRBD1 (6 bases). The CDR3 is 11 amino acids. The V gene lost 8 bases and the J gene lost 3 bases, with 8 bases spanning the gap. Per germline, CDR1 LNHNV and CDR2 YYDKDF (reference sequence). The CDR3 bases are TGTGCCACCCAGGGGTACTACGAGCAGTACTTC. Its protein product is CATQGYYEQYF.

J is TRBJ1-6 and V is TRBV2; D unclear. Germline V gives CDR1 SNHLY, CDR2 FYNNEI. With 0 bases removed from V and 8 bases from J, the gap between germline ends came to 8 bases. This CDR3 is built from 14 residues. As DNA, the CDR3 is TGTGCCAGCAGTGAAGCCCGGGAGTATTCACCCCTCCACTTT. Translation gives CASSEAREYSPLHF.

This clone was found once. The chain links TRBV28 to TRBJ1-4, with TRBD1 matching over 9 bases. Per the germline V gene, CDR1 is MDHEN and CDR2 is SYDVKM. There are 15 residues in the CDR3. V was clipped by 7 bases and J by 3 bases; unmatched bases: 6. The CDR3: CASKQGAFANEKLFF. CDR3 DNA: TGTGCCAGCAAACAGGGGGCGTTTGCTAATGAAAAACTGTTTTTT.

V gene TRBV7-9 combines with J gene TRBJ2-1; weak D call: TRBD2 (6 bases). V lost 4 bases and J 6 bases, leaving 10 bases between the germline ends. The CDR3 covers 13 residues. Germline V gives CDR1 SEHNR, CDR2 FQNEAQ (reference sequence). The CDR3 is CASSWGDVNEQFF. The CDR3 bases are TGTGCCAGCAGCTGGGGGGACGTCAATGAGCAGTTCTTC.

V is TRBV3-1 (or the pseudogene TRBV3-2) and J is TRBJ1-1; unclear D gene. The CDR3 length is 14 residues. CDR1 LGHDT and CDR2 YNNKEL come from the germline V gene (reference sequence). V was cut by 2 bases and J by 6 bases, with 13 bases left in between. CDR3 sequence reads: CASSQPPFGAEAFF. CDR3 nucleotide sequence: TGTGCCAGCAGCCAACCTCCATTCGGGGCTGAAGCTTTCTTT.

V usage is TRBV14 and J usage is TRBJ2-1; 10 nucleotides agree with TRBD2. There are 17 residues in the CDR3. With 0 bases clipped from V and 5 bases from J, the junction kept 7 bases outside the gene matches. Germline CDR1 and CDR2: SGHDN and FVKESK. The CDR3 reads CASSQDLLAGFDNEQFF. CDR3 coding DNA: TGTGCCAGCAGCCAAGATTTACTAGCGGGGTTTGACAATGAGCAGTTCTTC. Looking up the rest from reference TRBV14 and TRBJ2-1 gives the full variable domain: EAGVTQFPSHSVIEKGQTVTLRCDPISGHDNLYWYRRVMGKEIKFLLHFVKESKQDESGMPNNRFLAERTGGTYSTLKVQPAELEDSGVYFCASSQDLLAGFDNEQFFGPGTRLTVL.

The V and J genes are TRBV28 and TRBJ2-3, with 10 bases that match TRBD2. Per germline, CDR1 MDHEN and CDR2 SYDVKM. The CDR3 covers 15 residues. Unmatched junction bases numbered 15, after V lost 10 bases and J lost 8 bases. CDR3 in DNA: TGTGCCACTAGCGGGAGTTTCGACGCGAGACCTACGCAGTATTTT. Its translation: CATSGSFDARPTQYF.

The CDR3 sequence is CASRKHTGLNTEAFF. In nucleotides, the CDR3 is TGTGCCAGCAGGAAACATACAGGGCTGAACACTGAAGCTTTCTTT. The V gene is TRBV6-5, the J gene TRBJ1-1; possible D gene TRBD1, 6 bases. CDR1 MNHEY and CDR2 SVGAGI come from the germline V gene. The V and J ends lost 6 bases and 0 bases respectively, with 14 bases between them. The CDR3 has 15 amino acids.

The V and J genes are TRBV3-1 (or the pseudogene TRBV3-2) and TRBJ1-5; D call uncertain. CDR1 and CDR2 (germline): LGHDT, YNNKEL (reference sequence). The CDR3 is made up of 15 amino acids. V gave up 1 base and J gave up 4 bases, with 11 bases separating them. CDR3 coding DNA: TGTGCCAGCAGCCAAGGGTGGGCCCCTAATCAGCCCCAGCATTTT. This encodes CASSQGWAPNQPQHF.

The chain combines TRBV2 with TRBJ2-7; D is perhaps TRBD1 (5 bases). V lost 5 bases to trimming and J lost 2 bases, with 10 bases between them. This CDR3 is 13 amino acids long. Per the germline V gene, CDR1 is SNHLY and CDR2 is FYNNEI. The CDR3 reads CASSRQSAYEQYF. In DNA, the CDR3 is TGTGCCAGCAGTCGACAGTCAGCCTACGAGCAGTACTTC. Supplemented by reference TRBV2 and TRBJ2-7, the full variable domain reads EPEVTQTPSHQVTQMGQEVILRCVPISNHLYFYWYRQILGQKVEFLVSFYNNEISEKSEIFDDQFSVERPDGSNFTLKIRSTKLEDSAMYFCASSRQSAYEQYFGPGTRLTVT.

This chain connects TRBV28 to TRBJ2-7; D ambiguous. CDR3 size: 14 residues. Germline-derived CDR1 and CDR2 are MDHEN and SYDVKM. Between the trimmed V and J ends, which lost 4 bases and 0 bases, there was a span of 10 bases. The CDR3 loop is CASSSADVSYEQYF. CDR3 DNA sequence: TGTGCCAGCAGTTCCGCGGATGTCTCCTACGAGCAGTACTTC.